The T cell receptor (beta chain) under discussion was sequenced for a study of cytomegalovirus exposure and HLA in healthy donors. The overall study: Within an early data release were roughly 90 million unique TCRs drawn from HLA-typed donors. Points from the study as a whole: The authors excluded some V segments, including TRBV6-2 and TRBV6-3, as indistinguishable. The investigators catalogued some 150 TCR beta chains as cytomegalovirus-associated.

The PCR had 60 Vbeta and 13 Jbeta primers. The authors' processing: Later analysis identified roughly 84 million unique TCR beta chains, about 10 million shared. Profiling relied on immunoSEQ multiplex PCR, and the TCRdb table lists in-frame clones only, not all of them. V and J calls and clone size are those listed in that table; D and trimming were worked out from the DNA. The table lists 90,000 to 120,000 clones, 79% of them singletons. Per germline, CDR1 SGHAT and CDR2 FQNNGV. Between the trimmed V and J ends, which lost 0 bases and 3 bases, there was a span of 12 bases. CDR3 length: 16 residues. Regarding this clone: Its matching antigen is unknown.

The TCR originated in a female donor in good health and CMV-seropositive. The sequenced sample consisted of PBMCs. The chain joins TRBV11-2 to TRBJ1-3; perhaps TRBD1 as D (5 bases). The CDR3 loop reads CASSLDLTGDGNTIYF. CDR3 sequence (DNA): TGTGCCAGCAGCTTAGACCTTACAGGCGATGGAAACACCATATATTTT.